This T cell receptor (beta chain) derives from a study of regulatory T cells in long-lasting Graves disease. Whole-study results and caveats: Sampling was limited to peripheral blood rather than thyroid tissue.

Specified time point: newly diagnosed GD, antithyroid drugs for less than 3 months. The TCR library used RNA extracted from PBMCs. Patients met American Thyroid Association criteria for Graves' disease. TCR beta libraries were built with iRepertoire HTBI primers and Arm-PCR of CDR3 regions. TCRdb fed the multiplex PCR reads into MiXCR, producing one record per CDR3 protein. The table records 400,000 to 500,000 distinct CDR3 sequences, over 14% of them present only once. There are many counts of this clonotype. The antigen remains unidentified. The CDR3 is 14 residues long. CDR1 DFQATT and CDR2 SNEGSKA come from the germline V gene (reference sequence). The V segment lost 6 bases and the J segment 4 bases; nucleotides outside the gene matches: 5. This sample also belongs to another study, concerning T cells in Graves' hyperthyroidism and ophthalmopathy. That work contributes: No ophthalmopathy progression within 18 months constituted stable Graves' hyperthyroidism. HTBI primers were used for first-round RT-PCR of the TCR CDR3.

The clonotype originates from a middle-aged woman with Graves disease. The starting material was peripheral blood mononuclear cells (PBMCs), obtained at new diagnosis, from a patient treated with antithyroid drugs. The rearrangement joins TRBV20-1 to TRBJ2-3; 12 bases are shared with TRBD2. The CDR3 sequence: CSAQTSGRADTQYF. The CDR3 nucleotides are TGCAGTGCCCAGACTAGCGGGAGAGCAGATACGCAGTATTTT.